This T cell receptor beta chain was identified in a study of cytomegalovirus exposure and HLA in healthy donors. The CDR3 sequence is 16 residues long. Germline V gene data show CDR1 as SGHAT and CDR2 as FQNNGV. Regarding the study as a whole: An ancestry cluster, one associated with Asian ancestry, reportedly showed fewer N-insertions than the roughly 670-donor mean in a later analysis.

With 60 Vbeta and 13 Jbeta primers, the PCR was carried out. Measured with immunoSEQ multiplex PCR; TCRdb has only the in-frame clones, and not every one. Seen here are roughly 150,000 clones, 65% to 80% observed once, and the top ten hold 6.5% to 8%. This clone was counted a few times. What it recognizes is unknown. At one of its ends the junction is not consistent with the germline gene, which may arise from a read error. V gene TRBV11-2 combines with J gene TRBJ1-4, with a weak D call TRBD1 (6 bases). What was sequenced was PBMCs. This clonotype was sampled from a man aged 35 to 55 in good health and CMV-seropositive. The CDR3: CASSLDRGASFERLFF. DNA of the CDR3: TGTGCCAGCAGCCTAGACCGGGGGGCGTCGTTTGAGAGACTGTTTTTT.